Listed here are 23 T cell receptor beta chains from one sample, sequenced in a study of blood T cell repertoires in COVID-19. Data came from immunoSEQ multiplex PCR; TCRdb stores just in-frame clones and leaves some out. The sample has fewer than 30,000 clones, 91% seen once. The sequenced sample consisted of peripheral blood. The receptors shown here come from a human donor with active COVID-19. The donor label of this sample is uncertain.

This sequence joins TRBV24-1 and TRBJ1-5, with D uncertain. The CDR3 sequence is 12 residues long. Germline V gene sequence: CDR1 KGHDR, CDR2 SFDVKD. Trimming took 2 bases from V and 4 from J, leaving 2 bases between them. The DNA of the CDR3 is TGTGCCACCAGTGATTCGAATCAGCCCCAGCATTTT. Translated, it gives CATSDSNQPQHF.

This clone is a singleton in its sample. This chain connects TRBV7-6 to TRBJ2-1; D may be TRBD2 (6 bases). CDR1 and CDR2 (germline): SGHVS, FNYEAQ. This CDR3 comprises 17 residues. V lost 2 bases to trimming and J lost 0 bases, with 14 bases between them. CDR3 region: CASSLLGGIRSYNEQFF. The CDR3 DNA sequence: TGTGCCAGCAGCTTACTTGGGGGGATCCGCTCCTACAATGAGCAGTTCTTC.

The chain combines TRBV12-5 with TRBJ2-7, with D possibly being TRBD1 (8 bases). V was clipped by 9 bases and J by 7 bases, with 25 bases between them. Germline V lookup: CDR1 LGHNT, CDR2 FRNRAP. The CDR3 has 15 amino acids. This CDR3 is CASRPGGQGVEEQYF. The CDR3, as DNA: TGTGCTAGCCGTCCGGGAGGACAGGGAGTCGAGGAGCAGTACTTC.

The chain has TRBV4-1 and TRBJ2-5; D might be TRBD1 (5 bases). The CDR3 length is 13 residues. Trimming shortened V by 4 bases and J by 4 bases, and 10 bases separated the two germline ends. Looked up from germline, CDR1 is MGHRA and CDR2 is YSYEKL. The CDR3 is CASSRPRGETQYF. CDR3 DNA: TGCGCCAGCAGCCGACCTAGGGGAGAGACCCAGTACTTC.

The chain has TRBV5-1 and TRBJ2-1; D remains unclear. This CDR3 spans 15 amino acids. Trimming pared 4 bases from V and 0 bases from J, leaving 11 bases between. CDR1 SGHRS and CDR2 YFSETQ come from the germline V gene. CDR3 bases: TGCGCCAGCAGCGTTAATGTTTTCTCCTACAATGAGCAGTTCTTC. Its translation is CASSVNVFSYNEQFF. The full variable domain, its missing parts supplied by reference TRBV5-1 and TRBJ2-1, is KAGVTQTPRYLIKTRGQQVTLSCSPISGHRSVSWYQQTPGQGLQFLFEYFSETQRNKGNFPGRFSGRQFSNSRSEMNVSTLELGDSALYLCASSVNVFSYNEQFFGPGTRLTVL.

The chain uses TRBV27 and TRBJ2-5; 9 positions match TRBD1. Losses at the gene ends were 6 bases for V and 2 bases for J; bases not matched to a gene: 10. CDR1 and CDR2 from the germline V gene are MNHEY and SMNVEV (reference sequence). The CDR3 is 16 residues long. In DNA form, the CDR3 reads TGTGCCAGCAGGAAGGACCGGACAGGGGAACAAGAGACCCAGTACTTC. This codes for CASRKDRTGEQETQYF.

This chain uses TRBV30 with TRBJ2-3, with a weak D call TRBD1 (6 bases). The germline gives CDR1 GTSNPN, CDR2 SVGIG (reference sequence). V lost 2 bases to trimming and J lost 3 bases, with 15 bases between them. CDR3 length: 15 amino acids. The CDR3 is CAWSLTGKVTDTQYF. The CDR3 nucleotides read TGTGCCTGGAGTCTTACAGGGAAGGTGACAGATACGCAGTATTTT.

This clone has just a few counts. The rearrangement joins TRBV10-1 to TRBJ2-7; D not resolved. Germline V gene lookup returns CDR1 WNHNN and CDR2 SYGVQD (reference sequence). The CDR3 spans 15 residues. The V end lost 0 bases, the J end lost 0 bases, and 9 bases lay between the germline ends. The CDR3 protein is CASSESLVSSYEQYF. The DNA of the CDR3 is TGCGCCAGCAGTGAGTCCCTCGTCAGCTCCTACGAGCAGTACTTC.

V is TRBV6-1 and J is TRBJ1-2, with a weak D call TRBD1 (5 bases). The CDR3 runs 14 residues. Germline V gene sequence: CDR1 MNHNS, CDR2 SASEGT. Trimming stripped 0 bases from V and 5 bases from J, with 10 bases between. CDR3 coding DNA: TGTGCCAGCAGTGAAGCCTCTGCAGGGTATGGCTACACCTTC. Amino acid sequence: CASSEASAGYGYTF.

This chain joins TRBV4-3 and TRBJ2-1; D is perhaps TRBD1 (6 bases). Trimming pared 4 bases from V and 9 bases from J, leaving 16 bases between. Germline V CDR1 and CDR2: LGHNA, YSLEER. This CDR3 spans 14 amino acids. CDR3 DNA: TGCGCCAGCAGCCGAACAGGGTTTGGCGCTGAGCAGTTCTTC. Translating it yields CASSRTGFGAEQFF.

This clone was recorded a few times. The chain combines TRBV5-1 with TRBJ2-2; 12 nucleotides line up with TRBD2. The CDR3 has 16 residues. With V trimmed by 3 bases and J by 2 bases, 2 bases remained unmatched. Germline CDR1 SGHRS, CDR2 YFSETQ. CDR3 sequence: CASSWTSGANTGELFF. CDR3 sequence (DNA): TGCGCCAGCAGCTGGACTAGCGGGGCAAACACCGGGGAGCTGTTTTTT.

The rearrangement joins TRBV5-1 to TRBJ2-4; tentatively, D is TRBD2 (6 bases). Germline V lookup: CDR1 SGHRS, CDR2 YFSETQ. The CDR3 has 16 amino acids. The V end lost 5 bases, the J end lost 8 bases, and 23 bases lay between the germline ends. The CDR3 here is CASRSLPDGREDIQYF. CDR3 sequence (DNA): TGCGCCAGCAGATCCTTGCCGGACGGGCGGGAAGACATTCAGTACTTC.

The chain joins TRBV15 to TRBJ1-2; 7 bases map to TRBD1. V dropped 3 bases and J dropped 4; count of bases not matched to a gene: 11. This CDR3 is 16 amino acids long. Germline V gene lookup returns CDR1 LNHNV and CDR2 YYDKDF (reference sequence). In DNA, the CDR3 is TGTGCCACCAGCAGCCTACAGGGGACCTACCTCTATGGCTACACCTTC. This sequence encodes CATSSLQGTYLYGYTF.

This chain links TRBV18 with TRBJ2-5; TRBD1 is a possible D gene (6 bases). The germline V gene encodes CDR1 KGHSH and CDR2 LQKENI. The CDR3 runs to 14 residues. The V end was cut by 1 base, the J end by 1 base, with 7 bases between. The CDR3 here is CASSPRQVQETQYF. In DNA, the CDR3 is TGTGCCAGCTCACCACGACAGGTCCAAGAGACCCAGTACTTC. Full variable domain (rest looked up from reference TRBV18 and TRBJ2-5): NAGVMQNPRHLVRRRGQEARLRCSPMKGHSHVYWYRQLPEEGLKFMVYLQKENIIDESGMPKERFSAEFPKEGPSILRIQQVVRGDSAAYFCASSPRQVQETQYFGPGTRLLVL.

The rearrangement uses TRBV6-2 or TRBV6-3 and TRBJ2-2; no definite D call. Germline CDR1 MNHEY, CDR2 SVGEGT. This CDR3 contains 14 residues. The V end lost 4 bases, the J end lost 1 base, and 7 bases lay between the germline ends. The CDR3 sequence is CASSFLQNTGELFF. CDR3 DNA: TGTGCCAGCAGTTTCTTACAGAACACCGGGGAGCTGTTTTTT.

This chain links TRBV10-2 with TRBJ2-3, with 7 bases that match TRBD2. The V and J ends lost 0 bases and 8 bases, in that order; junction bases with no gene match: 2. The CDR3 covers 13 residues. CDR1 and CDR2 (germline): WSHSY, SAAADI. CDR3 DNA sequence: TGCGCCAGCAGTGAGTCTGGCGGGGGTACGCAGTATTTT. This translates into CASSESGGGTQYF.

The chain uses TRBV7-2 and TRBJ2-3, with D maybe TRBD2 (6 bases). Between the trimmed V and J ends, which lost 0 bases and 5 bases, there was a span of 15 bases. This CDR3 contains 16 residues. CDR1 is SGHTA, CDR2 FQGNSA, per germline. As DNA, the CDR3 is TGTGCCAGCAGCTTAGCAGCGGGTGGGGGGAGAGATACGCAGTATTTT. It specifies CASSLAAGGGRDTQYF.

This clone was recorded only once. This chain links TRBV7-8 with TRBJ2-7, with 10 nucleotides matching TRBD1. The CDR3 loop spans 15 amino acids. After removal of 5 bases from V and 3 bases from J, the junction contained 7 bases not matched to a gene. Germline V lookup: CDR1 SGHVS, CDR2 FQNEAQ. CDR3 protein: CASSRWTGGGYEQYF. The CDR3 region has the DNA TGTGCCAGCAGCCGATGGACAGGGGGAGGCTACGAGCAGTACTTC. Based on the CDR3 plus reference TRBV7-8 and TRBJ2-7, the full variable domain is GAGVSQSPRYKVAKRGQDVALRCDPISGHVSLFWYQQALGQGPEFLTYFQNEAQLDKSGLPSDRFFAERPEGSVSTLKIQRTQQEDSAVYLCASSRWTGGGYEQYFGPGTRLTVT.

The chain links TRBV30 to TRBJ2-1; D is perhaps TRBD1 (5 bases). The CDR3 consists of 11 residues. V was trimmed by 2 bases and J by 15 bases, leaving 14 bases between them. Germline-derived CDR1 and CDR2 are GTSNPN and SVGIG (reference sequence). The CDR3 nucleotides read TGTGCCTGGAGTCAGGGTATCGGGCGGTTCTTC. Its protein is CAWSQGIGRFF.

This chain connects TRBV28 to TRBJ1-5, with D tentatively TRBD1 (5 bases). V was shortened by 3 bases and J by 2 bases, with 8 bases between the two germline ends. CDR3 length equals 14 residues. Germline CDR1 is MDHEN and CDR2 is SYDVKM. The CDR3, as DNA: TGTGCCAGCAGTTTTGACAGTGGCAATCAGCCCCAGCATTTT. It translates to CASSFDSGNQPQHF. Drawing the rest from reference TRBV28 and TRBJ1-5, the complete variable domain is DVKVTQSSRYLVKRTGEKVFLECVQDMDHENMFWYRQDPGLGLRLIYFSYDVKMKEKGDIPEGYSVSREKKERFSLILESASTNQTSMYLCASSFDSGNQPQHFGDGTRLSIL.

The gene calls are TRBV11-1 and TRBJ2-5; TRBD2 matches at 9 bases. The germline gives CDR1 SGHAT, CDR2 FQDESV (reference sequence). Trimming took 4 bases from V and 4 from J; bases not matched to a gene: 10. This CDR3 is built from 16 residues. The CDR3 loop reads CASSWSGGRAGETQYF. DNA of the CDR3: TGTGCCAGCAGCTGGTCCGGCGGGAGGGCGGGAGAGACCCAGTACTTC. The full variable domain, its missing parts supplied by reference TRBV11-1 and TRBJ2-5, is EAEVAQSPRYKITEKSQAVAFWCDPISGHATLYWYRQILGQGPELLVQFQDESVVDDSQLPKDRFSAERLKGVDSTLKIQPAELGDSAMYLCASSWSGGRAGETQYFGPGTRLLVL.

The V call is TRBV7-3, the J call TRBJ1-5; D possibly corresponds to TRBD1 (6 bases). V was clipped by 1 base and J by 11 bases, with 21 bases between them. This CDR3 is 16 amino acids long. Germline CDR1 and CDR2: SGHTA and FQGTGA. The CDR3 protein is CASSLMLTGPEIAQHF. The CDR3 coding sequence is TGTGCCAGCAGCTTAATGTTGACAGGCCCCGAGATCGCCCAGCATTTT. The full variable domain, rest sourced from reference TRBV7-3 and TRBJ1-5, is GAGVSQTPSNKVTEKGKYVELRCDPISGHTALYWYRQSLGQGPEFLIYFQGTGAADDSGLPNDRFFAVRPEGSVSTLKIQRTERGDSAVYLCASSLMLTGPEIAQHFGDGTRLSIL.

This clone was seen only once. The chain joins TRBV27 to TRBJ1-5; 8 nucleotides agree with TRBD1. The junction had 4 bases not matched to a gene; V was cut back by 5 bases and J by 1 base. The CDR3 runs to 15 residues. Per germline, CDR1 MNHEY and CDR2 SMNVEV (reference sequence). In DNA form, the CDR3 reads TGTGCCAGCAGTGCCGACAGGGGCAGCAATCAGCCCCAGCATTTT. Its translation: CASSADRGSNQPQHF.